This T cell receptor (beta chain) is from a study of long-term antiretroviral therapy in people with HIV. The run of the v3.0 immunoSEQ assay was at survey level. Assay: immunoSEQ multiplex PCR; the TCRdb copy retains only in-frame clones and omits some. This sample yields 27,000 or so clones, of which 82% are seen a single time; around 15% belongs to the top ten. Every single participant having HIV got treatment inside the United States. The CDR3 has 15 residues. Losses at the gene ends were 1 base for V and 8 bases for J; bases not matched to a gene: 5. Germline V lookup: CDR1 SGHVS, CDR2 FQNEAQ. The J gene is TRBJ1-6, the V gene TRBV7-8; 7 positions match TRBD1. This specimen was unsorted PBMCs, taken 2.9 years after starting antiretroviral therapy. The origin of this receptor is a man in his forties or fifties with HIV. The CDR3 region is CASSLVRQGDSPLHF. DNA for the CDR3: TGTGCCAGCAGCTTAGTTCGTCAGGGGGATTCACCCCTCCACTTT.